This T cell receptor beta chain was captured by sequencing in a study of blood T cell repertoires in COVID-19. The method was immunoSEQ multiplex PCR; TCRdb's version includes in-frame clones alone and lacks a portion of them. The data contain a few hundred thousand clones, more than 75% of them seen just once; the ten biggest clones take up about 8%. Germline loops: CDR1 LGHDT, CDR2 YNNKEL (reference sequence). This CDR3 is 16 amino acids long. The ends lost 1 base at V and 3 bases at J; junction bases unmatched: 6. The receptor's source is a woman between 45 and 60 years old who had recovered from COVID-19. The chain couples TRBV3-1 (or the pseudogene TRBV3-2) to TRBJ2-5; 9 nucleotides match TRBD2. Sequencing was done on a sample of peripheral blood. This CDR3 reads CASSQGPSGAKETQYF. DNA for the CDR3: TGTGCCAGCAGCCAAGGTCCTAGCGGGGCCAAAGAGACCCAGTACTTC.